Presented here are 13 T cell receptor beta chains from one specimen sequenced in a study of OX40 agonist ivuxolimab in advanced cancers. TCRdb's table, derived via immunoSEQ multiplex PCR, lists solely in-frame clones and lacks some. The sample holds about 51,000 clones, almost 90% seen once. Material: CD4+ or CD8+ T cells sorted from blood, obtained in a trial of the OX40 agonist ivuxolimab. Receptor source: an adult with an advanced solid tumor such as melanoma, head and neck, liver or kidney cancer.

This sequence joins TRBV7-2 and TRBJ2-5; tentative D call: TRBD1 (5 bases). Trimming took off 1 base at V and 2 bases at J, with 8 bases between the two ends. Per the germline V gene, CDR1 is SGHTA and CDR2 is FQGNSA. The CDR3 length is 14 residues. Written as DNA, the CDR3 is TGTGCCAGCAGCTTAGGACAGCTACAAGAGACCCAGTACTTC. As protein: CASSLGQLQETQYF.

The rearrangement links TRBV10-1 to TRBJ2-1, with 9 bases that match TRBD2. Losses at the gene ends were 5 bases for V and 1 base for J; bases not matched to a gene: 3. The CDR3 contains 15 residues. The germline gives CDR1 WNHNN, CDR2 SYGVQD (reference sequence). The CDR3 DNA reads TGCGCCAGCAGTAAGACTAGCGGATCCTACAATGAGCAGTTCTTC. It codes for CASSKTSGSYNEQFF.

J is TRBJ2-1 and V is TRBV9; 8 bases are shared with TRBD2. Germline CDR1 and CDR2: SGDLS and YYNGEE. Trimming at V came to 4 bases and at J to 7 bases, leaving 13 bases not matched to a gene. This CDR3 has 16 amino acids. CDR3 residues: CASSKTGLGIENEQFF. The CDR3, as DNA: TGTGCCAGCAGCAAAACGGGACTAGGGATAGAAAATGAGCAGTTCTTC.

The rearrangement uses TRBV5-1 and TRBJ2-1; D is undetermined. The CDR3 sequence is 16 residues long. V was shortened by 0 bases and J by 0 bases, with 10 bases between the two germline ends. The germline gives CDR1 SGHRS, CDR2 YFSETQ. CDR3 DNA: TGCGCCAGCAGCTTGGTTGGGGTAAGCTCCTACAATGAGCAGTTCTTC. Its translation: CASSLVGVSSYNEQFF.

The chain is built from TRBV7-2 and TRBJ2-1, with D uncertain. CDR1 SGHTA and CDR2 FQGNSA come from the germline V gene. CDR3 length: 13 residues. The V gene lost 1 base and the J gene lost 6 bases, with 7 bases spanning the gap. This CDR3 reads CASSLGLVNEQFF. The CDR3 DNA follows: TGTGCCAGCAGCTTAGGACTTGTCAATGAGCAGTTCTTC. Supplemented by reference TRBV7-2 and TRBJ2-1, the full variable domain reads GAGVSQSPSNKVTEKGKDVELRCDPISGHTALYWYRQSLGQGLEFLIYFQGNSAPDKSGLPSDRFSAERTGGSVSTLTIQRTQQEDSAVYLCASSLGLVNEQFFGPGTRLTVL.

This clone was seen a few times. V gene TRBV5-1 combines with J gene TRBJ1-3; no firm D call. Germline lookup yields CDR1 SGHRS and CDR2 YFSETQ. The CDR3 loop spans 14 amino acids. Trimming left V 7 bases short and J 5 bases short, with 16 bases between. The CDR3 region is CASRAGDWRNTIYF. Here the CDR3 DNA reads TGCGCCAGCCGAGCCGGAGATTGGCGAAACACCATATATTTT. Full variable domain (missing parts from reference TRBV5-1 and TRBJ1-3): KAGVTQTPRYLIKTRGQQVTLSCSPISGHRSVSWYQQTPGQGLQFLFEYFSETQRNKGNFPGRFSGRQFSNSRSEMNVSTLELGDSALYLCASRAGDWRNTIYFGEGSWLTVV.

The rearrangement joins TRBV9 to TRBJ1-5; no definite D call. CDR1 is SGDLS and CDR2 is YYNGEE in the germline V gene. V shed 0 bases and J shed 4 bases, with 11 bases lying between them. There are 15 residues in the CDR3. CDR3 residues: CASSVDGWGNQPQHF. The CDR3 DNA follows: TGTGCCAGCAGCGTAGATGGGTGGGGAAATCAGCCCCAGCATTTT.

The chain links TRBV28 to TRBJ1-5; 8 positions match TRBD1. CDR1 is MDHEN, CDR2 SYDVKM, per germline. CDR3 size: 15 residues. Unmatched junction bases numbered 6, after V lost 5 bases and J lost 3 bases. CDR3 region: CASSRPGGPNQPQHF. As DNA, the CDR3 is TGTGCCAGCAGTCGGCCAGGGGGCCCCAATCAGCCCCAGCATTTT.

The rearrangement joins TRBV5-4 to TRBJ2-7; D unclear. Germline assignment: CDR1 SGHNT and CDR2 YYREEE (reference sequence). V was trimmed by 1 base and J by 4 bases, leaving 9 bases between them. This CDR3 comprises 13 residues. CDR3 loop: CASSLPDGYEQYF. The CDR3 DNA sequence: TGTGCCAGCAGCTTGCCAGACGGTTACGAGCAGTACTTC.

The V gene is TRBV28, the J gene TRBJ1-4; no clear D. Trimming stripped 2 bases from V and 7 bases from J, with 11 bases between. The CDR3 is made up of 14 amino acids. Germline CDR1 and CDR2: MDHEN and SYDVKM. The CDR3 sequence is CASSLLGMGEKLFF. CDR3 bases: TGTGCCAGCAGTTTACTGGGGATGGGTGAAAAACTGTTTTTT.

This chain links TRBV19 with TRBJ1-2, with 7 bases fitting TRBD1. Losses at the gene ends were 5 bases for V and 8 bases for J; bases not matched to a gene: 8. The germline gives CDR1 LNHDA, CDR2 SQIVND (reference sequence). The CDR3 spans 13 residues. CDR3 protein: CASSSRTGRGYTF. CDR3 sequence (DNA): TGTGCCAGTAGTTCCCGGACAGGCCGAGGCTACACCTTC. Together with reference TRBV19 and TRBJ1-2, the CDR3 gives the full variable domain: DGGITQSPKYLFRKEGQNVTLSCEQNLNHDAMYWYRQDPGQGLRLIYYSQIVNDFQKGDIAEGYSVSREKKESFPLTVTSAQKNPTAFYLCASSSRTGRGYTFGSGTRLTVV.

This chain connects TRBV29-1 to TRBJ2-2; D may be TRBD1 or TRBD2 (5 bases each). There are 14 residues in the CDR3. V was trimmed by 6 bases and J by 5 bases, leaving 16 bases between them. Germline lookup yields CDR1 SQVTM and CDR2 ANQGSEA. The DNA for the CDR3 is TGCAGCGTATCGTCATGGGGGACGACCGGGGAGCTGTTTTTT. Translation: CSVSSWGTTGELFF.

This chain connects TRBV5-6 to TRBJ2-2; no clear D. Trimming pared 3 bases from V and 1 base from J, leaving 16 bases between. Germline-derived CDR1 and CDR2 are SGHDT and YYEEEE. This CDR3 spans 17 amino acids. In DNA, the CDR3 is TGTGCCAGCAGCTCAACGACGCTGGGGTTGAACACCGGGGAGCTGTTTTTT. Translated: CASSSTTLGLNTGELFF.